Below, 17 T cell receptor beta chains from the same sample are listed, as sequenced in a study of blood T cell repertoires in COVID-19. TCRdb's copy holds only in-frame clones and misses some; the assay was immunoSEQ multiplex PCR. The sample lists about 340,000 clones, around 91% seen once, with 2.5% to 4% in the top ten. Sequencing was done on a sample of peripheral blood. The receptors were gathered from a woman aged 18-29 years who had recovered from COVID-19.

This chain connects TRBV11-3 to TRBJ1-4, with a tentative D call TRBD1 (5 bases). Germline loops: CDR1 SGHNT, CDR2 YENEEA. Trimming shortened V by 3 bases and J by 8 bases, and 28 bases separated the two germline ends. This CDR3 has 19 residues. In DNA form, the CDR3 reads TGTGCCAGCAGCTTCCCCCGCGGGCCACGGGGGGTCGGGTCAGAAAAACTGTTTTTT. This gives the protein CASSFPRGPRGVGSEKLFF.

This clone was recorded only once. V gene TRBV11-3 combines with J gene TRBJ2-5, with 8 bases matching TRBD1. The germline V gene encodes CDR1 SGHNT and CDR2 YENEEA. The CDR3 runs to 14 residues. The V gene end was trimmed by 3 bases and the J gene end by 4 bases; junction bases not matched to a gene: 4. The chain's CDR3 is CASSFGQGRETQYF. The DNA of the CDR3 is TGTGCCAGCAGCTTCGGACAGGGAAGAGAGACCCAGTACTTC.

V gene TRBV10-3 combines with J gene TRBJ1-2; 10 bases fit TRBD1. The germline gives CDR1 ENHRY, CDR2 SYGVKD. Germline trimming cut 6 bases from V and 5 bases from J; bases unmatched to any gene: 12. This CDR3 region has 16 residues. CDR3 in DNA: TGTGCCATCAGGGATTCGGGGACAGGGGTCCGATATGGCTACACCTTC. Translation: CAIRDSGTGVRYGYTF.

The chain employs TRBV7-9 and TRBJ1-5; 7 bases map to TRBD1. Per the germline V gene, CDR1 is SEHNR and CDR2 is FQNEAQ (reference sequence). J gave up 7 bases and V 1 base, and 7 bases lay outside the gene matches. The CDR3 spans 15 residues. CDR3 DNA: TGTGCCAGCAGCTTAGAGGGGACAGTAGGCCAGCCCCAGCATTTT. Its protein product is CASSLEGTVGQPQHF.

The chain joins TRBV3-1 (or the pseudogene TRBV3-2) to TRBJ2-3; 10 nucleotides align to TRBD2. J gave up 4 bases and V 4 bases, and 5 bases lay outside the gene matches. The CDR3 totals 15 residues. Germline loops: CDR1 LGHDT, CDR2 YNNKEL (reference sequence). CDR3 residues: CASSLLAGGSDTQYF. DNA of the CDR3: TGTGCCAGCAGCCTCTTAGCGGGAGGTTCAGATACGCAGTATTTT.

CDR3 nucleotide sequence: TGTGCCAGCCGAGGGGAGCGGGACACAGATACGCAGTATTTT. It encodes CASRGERDTDTQYF. The chain employs TRBV5-4 and TRBJ2-3, with 7 bases matching TRBD2. This CDR3 has 14 amino acids. The germline V gene encodes CDR1 SGHNT and CDR2 YYREEE (reference sequence). V gave up 7 bases and J gave up 2 bases; unmatched junction bases: 7.

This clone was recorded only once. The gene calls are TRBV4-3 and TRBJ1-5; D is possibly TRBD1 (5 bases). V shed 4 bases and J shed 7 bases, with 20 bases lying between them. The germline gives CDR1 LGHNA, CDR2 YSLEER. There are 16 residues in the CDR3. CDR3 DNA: TGCGCCAGCAGCCTATCGGTGGGGCAGGGAGGACAGCCCCAGCATTTT. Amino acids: CASSLSVGQGGQPQHF.

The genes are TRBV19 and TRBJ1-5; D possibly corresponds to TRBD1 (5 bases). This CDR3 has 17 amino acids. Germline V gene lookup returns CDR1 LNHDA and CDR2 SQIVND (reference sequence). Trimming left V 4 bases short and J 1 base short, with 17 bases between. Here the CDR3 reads CASSTSPGVISNQPQHF. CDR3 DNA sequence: TGTGCCAGTAGTACCTCTCCGGGGGTTATAAGCAATCAGCCCCAGCATTTT.

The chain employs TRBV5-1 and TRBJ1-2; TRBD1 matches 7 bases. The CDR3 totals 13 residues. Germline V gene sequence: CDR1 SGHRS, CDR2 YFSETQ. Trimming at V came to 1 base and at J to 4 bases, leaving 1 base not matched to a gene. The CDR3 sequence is CASSLRQGYGYTF. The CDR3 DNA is TGCGCCAGCAGCTTGAGACAGGGCTATGGCTACACCTTC.

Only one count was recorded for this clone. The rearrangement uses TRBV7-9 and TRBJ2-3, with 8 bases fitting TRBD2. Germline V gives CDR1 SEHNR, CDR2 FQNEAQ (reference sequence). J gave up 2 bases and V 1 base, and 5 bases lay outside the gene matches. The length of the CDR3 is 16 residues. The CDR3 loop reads CASSLVTSGYTDTQYF. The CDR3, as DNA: TGTGCCAGCAGCTTAGTTACTAGCGGATACACAGATACGCAGTATTTT.

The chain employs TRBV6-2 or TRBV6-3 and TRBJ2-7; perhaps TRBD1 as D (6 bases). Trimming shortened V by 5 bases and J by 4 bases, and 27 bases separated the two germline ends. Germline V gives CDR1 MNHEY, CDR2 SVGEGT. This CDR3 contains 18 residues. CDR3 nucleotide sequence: TGTGCCAGCAGTCACACCGACCTTTTGGGGACAACAAGTTACGAGCAGTACGTC. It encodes CASSHTDLLGTTSYEQYV.

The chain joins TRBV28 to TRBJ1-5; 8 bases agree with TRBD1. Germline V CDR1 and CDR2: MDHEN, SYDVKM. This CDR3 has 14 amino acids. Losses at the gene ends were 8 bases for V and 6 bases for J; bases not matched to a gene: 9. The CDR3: CASAGQGSGQPQHF. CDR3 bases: TGTGCCAGCGCCGGACAGGGATCGGGTCAGCCCCAGCATTTT.

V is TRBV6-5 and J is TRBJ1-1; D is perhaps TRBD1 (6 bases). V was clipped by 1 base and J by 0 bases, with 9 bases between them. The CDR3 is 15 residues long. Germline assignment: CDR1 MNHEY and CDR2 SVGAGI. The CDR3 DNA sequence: TGTGCCAGCAGTTACTTTCAGGGGTTGAACACTGAAGCTTTCTTT. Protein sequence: CASSYFQGLNTEAFF.

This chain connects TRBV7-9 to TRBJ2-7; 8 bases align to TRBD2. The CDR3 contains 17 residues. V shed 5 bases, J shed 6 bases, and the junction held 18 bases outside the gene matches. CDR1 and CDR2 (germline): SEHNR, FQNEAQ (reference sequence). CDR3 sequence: CASSPPRSSGAGGEQYV. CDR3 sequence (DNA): TGTGCCAGCAGCCCGCCACGGAGTAGCGGGGCCGGTGGCGAGCAGTACGTC.

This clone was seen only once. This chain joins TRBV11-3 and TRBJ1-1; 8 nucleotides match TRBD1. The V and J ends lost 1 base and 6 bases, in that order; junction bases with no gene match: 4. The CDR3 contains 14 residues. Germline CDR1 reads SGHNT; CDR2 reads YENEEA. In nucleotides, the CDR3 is TGTGCCAGCAGCTTAGGACAGGGGATCTCTGAAGCTTTCTTT. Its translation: CASSLGQGISEAFF.

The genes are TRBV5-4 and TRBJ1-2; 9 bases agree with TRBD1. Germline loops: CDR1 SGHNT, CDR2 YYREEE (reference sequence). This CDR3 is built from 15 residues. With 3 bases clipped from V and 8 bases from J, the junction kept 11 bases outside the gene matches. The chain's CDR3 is CASSSTGGAVGGYTF. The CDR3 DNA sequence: TGTGCCAGCAGCTCCACAGGGGGCGCAGTAGGGGGCTACACCTTC.

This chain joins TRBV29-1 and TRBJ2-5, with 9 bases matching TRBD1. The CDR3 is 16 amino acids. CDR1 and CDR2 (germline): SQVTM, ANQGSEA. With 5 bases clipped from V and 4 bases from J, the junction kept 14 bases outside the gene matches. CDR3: CSVWPTGTGRGETQYF. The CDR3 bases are TGCAGCGTTTGGCCAACCGGGACAGGGAGGGGAGAGACCCAGTACTTC.